This TCR beta chain is from a study of blood T cell repertoires in COVID-19. Study background: Samples of COVID-19 (acute and convalescent) were obtained from the United States, Italy and Spain. The cDNA or gDNA used as material had been derived from T cells, B-cell-depleted T cells, or PBMCs.

Generated by immunoSEQ multiplex PCR, the TCRdb table keeps only in-frame clones and is missing some. The profile shows approximately 120,000 clones, 80% to 85% of them singletons. This CDR3 has 14 residues. Looked up from germline, CDR1 is SGHRS and CDR2 is YFSETQ. Trimming pared 4 bases from V and 5 bases from J, leaving 15 bases between. Sequenced input: peripheral blood. The rearrangement uses TRBV5-1 and TRBJ1-1; D remains unclear. The clonotype was recovered from a woman aged 45-59 years with acute or convalescent COVID-19. The CDR3 reads CASSLSEVGTEAFF. CDR3 nucleotides: TGCGCCAGCAGCCTATCGGAGGTGGGAACTGAAGCTTTCTTT.